Described below is a single T cell receptor (beta chain) sequence and its context. This entry is derived from a study of radiotherapy plus CTLA-4 blockade in lung cancer. Alongside CTLA-4 blockade with ipilimumab, patients with chemo-refractory metastatic non-small-cell lung cancer received focal radiation. Data came from immunoSEQ multiplex PCR; TCRdb stores just in-frame clones and leaves some out. The sample has about 45,000 clones, over 55% seen once. This CDR3 is 15 amino acids long. The trim removed 5 bases at V and 2 bases at J, leaving 7 bases unmatched. Germline CDR1 reads LNHDA; CDR2 reads SQIVND (reference sequence).

The receptor was isolated from a human donor with non-small cell lung cancer who had a partial response to radiotherapy plus ipilimumab. The J gene is TRBJ2-3, the V gene TRBV19; 7 bases fit TRBD2. Source: peripheral blood, taken from a patient treated with radiotherapy plus ipilimumab. The CDR3 here is CASSPLAGATDTQYF. The CDR3 nucleotides are TGTGCCAGTAGTCCTTTGGCGGGAGCCACAGATACGCAGTATTTT.